These 8 T cell receptor beta chains were sequenced from one sample in a study of Ad26.COV2.S vaccination and SARS-CoV-2 variants. Using immunoSEQ multiplex PCR, the repertoire was profiled, and TCRdb retains in-frame clones only, with some absent. This table holds fewer than 500,000 clones, roughly 91% found once. The treatment here: some 20 received Ad26.COV2.S at low or high dose, single or two shots; roughly five received placebo; per-sample allocation not given. The study sampled participants on day 63 after the first vaccine or placebo injection. The sequenced sample was peripheral blood, obtained in a trial of Ad26.COV2.S vaccine versus placebo. Source of these receptors: a person between 18 and 59 years old who received the Ad26.COV2.S COVID-19 vaccine or a placebo.

The rearrangement links TRBV4-3 to TRBJ1-6; 8 positions agree with TRBD1. Unmatched junction bases numbered 2, after V lost 3 bases and J lost 7 bases. This CDR3 region has 14 residues. Germline V CDR1 and CDR2: LGHNA, YSLEER. The CDR3 loop reads CASSHGQGNSPLHF. DNA for the CDR3: TGCGCCAGCAGCCACGGACAGGGAAATTCACCCCTCCACTTT.

The chain links TRBV11-2 to TRBJ2-7, with TRBD2 matching 10 bases. Germline trimming cut 5 bases from V and 2 bases from J; bases unmatched to any gene: 12. The germline V gene encodes CDR1 SGHAT and CDR2 FQNNGV. The CDR3 runs to 17 residues. The CDR3, as DNA: TGTGCCAGCAGCCCCGCCGACGGAGCGGGAGGGCCCTACGAGCAGTACTTC. Translation: CASSPADGAGGPYEQYF.

Notes on this clone: The same CDR3 also results from other DNA sequences found in this sample. The V call is TRBV7-3, the J call TRBJ2-7; 7 bases agree with TRBD1. There are 15 residues in the CDR3. The germline gives CDR1 SGHTA, CDR2 FQGTGA. With 0 bases clipped from V and 1 base from J, the junction kept 3 bases outside the gene matches. CDR3 sequence (DNA): TGTGCCAGCAGCTTAACGCCAGGGGGATCCTACGAGCAGTACTTC. Translated, it gives CASSLTPGGSYEQYF. Full variable domain (rest looked up from reference TRBV7-3 and TRBJ2-7): GAGVSQTPSNKVTEKGKYVELRCDPISGHTALYWYRQSLGQGPEFLIYFQGTGAADDSGLPNDRFFAVRPEGSVSTLKIQRTERGDSAVYLCASSLTPGGSYEQYFGPGTRLTVT.

The rearrangement joins TRBV5-6 to TRBJ2-7; 14 positions agree with TRBD2. From germline, CDR1 is SGHDT and CDR2 YYEEEE. Trimming took 1 base from V and 3 from J; bases not matched to a gene: 6. There are 17 residues in the CDR3. CDR3 in DNA: TGTGCCAGCAGCTTGACGCCTGGGACTAGCGGGAGCTACGAGCAGTACTTC. Its protein product is CASSLTPGTSGSYEQYF.

The CDR3 loop reads CAWRVPTPSPRQEYEQYF. The CDR3 DNA is TGTGCCTGGAGAGTTCCGACCCCCTCCCCCCGGCAGGAGTACGAGCAGTACTTC. The rearrangement joins TRBV30 to TRBJ2-7, with D unclear. Germline V lookup: CDR1 GTSNPN, CDR2 SVGIG (reference sequence). CDR3 length: 18 amino acids. V shed 3 bases and J shed 4 bases, with 28 bases lying between them.

This clone came up a few times. The chain is built from TRBV19 and TRBJ1-2, with D tentatively TRBD1 (5 bases). The CDR3 has 14 residues. Per the germline V gene, CDR1 is LNHDA and CDR2 is SQIVND (reference sequence). V was pared by 6 bases and J by 1 base, with 12 bases between. The CDR3 DNA reads as TGTGCCAGTAGACCTCCAGGGAGTAACTATGGCTACACCTTC. Translation gives CASRPPGSNYGYTF.

V gene TRBV10-1 combines with J gene TRBJ1-5, with D uncertain. CDR1 and CDR2 from the germline V gene are WNHNN and SYGVQD (reference sequence). The CDR3 consists of 13 residues. V dropped 6 bases and J dropped 3 bases, with 9 bases sitting between them. The chain's CDR3 is CASSLEANQPQHF. The CDR3 DNA sequence: TGCGCCAGCAGCCTGGAGGCCAATCAGCCCCAGCATTTT.

The chain combines TRBV3-1 (or the pseudogene TRBV3-2) with TRBJ2-5; TRBD1 matches at 8 bases. V dropped 0 bases and J dropped 3; count of bases not matched to a gene: 6. The CDR3 is 16 residues long. Germline V gene lookup returns CDR1 LGHDT and CDR2 YNNKEL (reference sequence). DNA for the CDR3: TGTGCCAGCAGCCAAGACCCGGACAGGGTGGAAGAGACCCAGTACTTC. Its protein is CASSQDPDRVEETQYF.